The 9 T cell receptor beta chains below were found in one sample sequenced in a study of sequential checkpoint blockade in melanoma. Documented treatment: randomized to nivolumab then ipilimumab (arm A) or the reverse (arm B). Sequencing used immunoSEQ multiplex PCR; TCRdb keeps in-frame clones, though not all of them. The sample includes a few thousand clones, around 43% seen only once; the top ten take approximately 40%. Sequencing was performed on CD8+ T cells sorted from blood (inferred from file names), taken from a patient given nivolumab and ipilimumab in sequence. The source of these receptors is a human donor with melanoma.

The CDR3 region is CASSGTGTTNEKLFF. Written as DNA, the CDR3 is TGTGCCAGCAGCGGGACAGGAACGACTAATGAAAAACTGTTTTTT. The rearrangement joins TRBV2 to TRBJ1-4, with TRBD1 matching 8 bases. J was trimmed by 2 bases and V by 6 bases; bases with no gene match: 5. Germline assignment: CDR1 SNHLY and CDR2 FYNNEI. The CDR3 covers 15 residues.

V is TRBV28 and J is TRBJ2-1, with 11 bases identical to TRBD2. Looked up from germline, CDR1 is MDHEN and CDR2 is SYDVKM. Trimming took 6 bases from V and 5 from J; bases not matched to a gene: 12. The CDR3 is 17 amino acids. DNA of the CDR3: TGTGCCAGCAGAAGGACTAGCGGGTGGGGTTTGGACAATGAGCAGTTCTTC. Its translation is CASRRTSGWGLDNEQFF.

This clone is categorized as large. The V and J genes are TRBV4-3 and TRBJ1-5, with D unclear. The ends were cut back, 4 bases at V and 1 base at J, with 17 bases in the middle. CDR3 length: 17 residues. Germline CDR1 LGHNA, CDR2 YSLEER. The CDR3, as DNA: TGCGCCAGCAGCCCCAAACCTTTGGGAGGGAGCAATCAGCCCCAGCATTTT. This encodes CASSPKPLGGSNQPQHF.

This clone occurred a few times. The chain couples TRBV15 to TRBJ1-2; 7 bases match TRBD1. V shed 5 bases and J 7 bases; nucleotides not matched to a gene: 16. CDR3 size: 16 residues. From germline, CDR1 is LNHNV and CDR2 YYDKDF (reference sequence). The CDR3 sequence is CATSSRDSSLSAGYTF. As DNA, the CDR3 is TGTGCCACCAGCTCCCGGGACAGTTCCTTATCGGCTGGCTACACCTTC.

The chain uses TRBV4-3 and TRBJ2-7; a weak D match, TRBD2 (6 bases). The CDR3 contains 15 residues. From germline, CDR1 is LGHNA and CDR2 YSLEER. V lost 0 bases and J 6 bases, leaving 15 bases between the germline ends. CDR3 amino acids: CASSQEAGNAREQYF. Here the CDR3 DNA reads TGCGCCAGCAGCCAAGAGGCGGGGAATGCCCGCGAGCAGTACTTC.

This clone came up a few times. This chain links TRBV15 with TRBJ1-1; perhaps TRBD1 as D (6 bases). CDR1 and CDR2 (germline): LNHNV, YYDKDF (reference sequence). The CDR3 totals 15 residues. V gave up 1 base and J gave up 1 base, with 10 bases separating them. CDR3 amino acids: CATSRADRANTEAFF. The CDR3 DNA reads TGTGCCACCAGCAGAGCGGACAGAGCGAACACTGAAGCTTTCTTT.

This clone is medium-sized within its sample. The rearrangement links TRBV11-2 to TRBJ2-7, with 8 bases identical to TRBD1. Trimming at V came to 8 bases and at J to 3 bases, leaving 3 bases not matched to a gene. Germline-derived CDR1 and CDR2 are SGHAT and FQNNGV. The CDR3 extends over 12 amino acids. The CDR3 sequence: CASATGGYEQYF. The CDR3 region has the DNA TGTGCCAGCGCAACAGGGGGCTACGAGCAGTACTTC.

This chain connects TRBV7-7 to TRBJ2-3, with TRBD1 matching over 7 bases. Germline CDR1 is SSHAT and CDR2 is FNYEAQ (reference sequence). This CDR3 comprises 14 residues. Trimming cost V 3 bases and J 2 bases; bases outside gene matches: 2. CDR3 in amino acids: CASSLTGYTDTQYF. The CDR3 DNA follows: TGTGCCAGCAGCTTGACAGGGTACACAGATACGCAGTATTTT.

V is TRBV2 and J is TRBJ1-1, with a possible D match to TRBD1 (6 bases). V was cut by 4 bases and J by 0 bases, with 12 bases left in between. The CDR3 sequence is 15 residues long. In germline, CDR1 is SNHLY, CDR2 FYNNEI. CDR3 sequence reads: CASSADSPMNTEAFF. Here the CDR3 DNA reads TGTGCCAGCAGTGCGGACAGCCCAATGAACACTGAAGCTTTCTTT.